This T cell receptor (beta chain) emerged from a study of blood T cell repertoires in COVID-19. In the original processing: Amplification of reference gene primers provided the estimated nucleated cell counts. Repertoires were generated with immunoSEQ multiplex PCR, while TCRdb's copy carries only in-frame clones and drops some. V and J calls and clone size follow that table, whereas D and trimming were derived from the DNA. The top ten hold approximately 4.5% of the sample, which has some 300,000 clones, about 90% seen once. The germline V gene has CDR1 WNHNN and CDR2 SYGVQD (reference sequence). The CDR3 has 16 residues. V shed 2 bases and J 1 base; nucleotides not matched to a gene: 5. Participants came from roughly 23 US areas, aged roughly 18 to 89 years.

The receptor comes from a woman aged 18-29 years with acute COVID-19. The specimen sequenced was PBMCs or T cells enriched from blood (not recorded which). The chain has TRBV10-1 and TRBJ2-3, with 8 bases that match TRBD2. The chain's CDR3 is CASSELSTSGTDTQYF. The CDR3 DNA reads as TGCGCCAGCAGTGAGCTTTCGACTAGCGGCACAGATACGCAGTATTTT.